This T cell receptor beta chain was sequenced during a study of T cell responses to AZD1222 COVID-19 vaccine. Study-wide results and caveats: Clonal diversity was possibly underestimated, and white British individuals and females predominated among donors.

The table came from immunoSEQ multiplex PCR; TCRdb's copy has only in-frame clones and leaves some out. Of more than 85,000 clones listed, roughly nine tenths are singletons. The ends were cut back, 3 bases at V and 6 bases at J, with 26 bases in the middle. This CDR3 has 19 residues. The germline V gene has CDR1 MDHEN and CDR2 SYDVKM. In regard to this clone: Its cognate antigen is unknown.

This receptor was taken from an adult who received the AZD1222 COVID-19 vaccine. Sequenced here: peripheral blood, sampled 28 days after the second AZD1222 dose. This chain uses TRBV28 with TRBJ1-4; a weak D match, TRBD1 (5 bases). This CDR3 reads CASSFASGRPSKRDEKLFF. CDR3 DNA sequence: TGTGCCAGCAGTTTTGCATCGGGACGGCCCTCCAAACGGGATGAAAAACTGTTTTTT. The whole variable domain, remainder taken from reference TRBV28 and TRBJ1-4, is DVKVTQSSRYLVKRTGEKVFLECVQDMDHENMFWYRQDPGLGLRLIYFSYDVKMKEKGDIPEGYSVSREKKERFSLILESASTNQTSMYLCASSFASGRPSKRDEKLFFGSGTQLSVL.